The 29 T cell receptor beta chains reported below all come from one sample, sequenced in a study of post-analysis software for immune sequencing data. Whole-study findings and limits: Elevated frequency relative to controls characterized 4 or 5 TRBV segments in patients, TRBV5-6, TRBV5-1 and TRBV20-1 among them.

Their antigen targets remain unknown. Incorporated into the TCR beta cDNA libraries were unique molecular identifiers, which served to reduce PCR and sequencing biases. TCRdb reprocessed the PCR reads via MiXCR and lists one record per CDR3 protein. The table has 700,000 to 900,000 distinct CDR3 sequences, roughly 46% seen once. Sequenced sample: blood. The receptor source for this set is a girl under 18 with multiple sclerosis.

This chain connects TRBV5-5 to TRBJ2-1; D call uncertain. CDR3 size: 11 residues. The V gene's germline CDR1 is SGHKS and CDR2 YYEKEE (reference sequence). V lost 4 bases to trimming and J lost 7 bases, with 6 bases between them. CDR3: CASSAPNEQFF. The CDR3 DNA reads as TGTGCCAGCAGCGCCCCGAATGAGCAGTTCTTC. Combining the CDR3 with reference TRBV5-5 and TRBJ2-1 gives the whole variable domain DAGVTQSPTHLIKTRGQQVTLRCSPISGHKSVSWYQQVLGQGPQFIFQYYEKEERGRGNFPDRFSARQFPNYSSELNVNALLLGDSALYLCASSAPNEQFFGPGTRLTVL.

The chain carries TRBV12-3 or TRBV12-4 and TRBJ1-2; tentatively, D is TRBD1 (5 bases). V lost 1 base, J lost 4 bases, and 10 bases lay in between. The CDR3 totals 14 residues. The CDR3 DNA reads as TGTGCCAGCAGTTTAGAGGGGTGGGGCTATGGCTACACCTTC. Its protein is CASSLEGWGYGYTF.

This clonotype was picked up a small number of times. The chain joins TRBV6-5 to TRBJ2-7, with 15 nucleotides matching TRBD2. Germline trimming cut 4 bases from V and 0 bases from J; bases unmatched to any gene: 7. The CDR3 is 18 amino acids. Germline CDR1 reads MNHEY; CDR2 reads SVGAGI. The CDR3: CASSSRTSGRESSYEQYF. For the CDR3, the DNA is TGTGCCAGCAGTTCGCGGACTAGCGGGAGGGAGAGCTCCTACGAGCAGTACTTC.

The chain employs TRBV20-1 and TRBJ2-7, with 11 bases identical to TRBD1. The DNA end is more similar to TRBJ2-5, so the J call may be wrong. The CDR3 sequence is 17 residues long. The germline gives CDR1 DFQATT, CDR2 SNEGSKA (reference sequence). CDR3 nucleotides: TGCAGTGCTAGAGATACCGGACAGGGGGCGCGTGAGGCGACCCAGTACTTC. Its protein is CSARDTGQGAREATQYF.

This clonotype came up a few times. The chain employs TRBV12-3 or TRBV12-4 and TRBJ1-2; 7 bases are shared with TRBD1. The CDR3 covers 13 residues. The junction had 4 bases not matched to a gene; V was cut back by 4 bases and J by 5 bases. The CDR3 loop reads CASSWDRAYGYTF. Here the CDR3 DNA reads TGTGCCAGCAGTTGGGACAGAGCTTATGGCTACACCTTC.

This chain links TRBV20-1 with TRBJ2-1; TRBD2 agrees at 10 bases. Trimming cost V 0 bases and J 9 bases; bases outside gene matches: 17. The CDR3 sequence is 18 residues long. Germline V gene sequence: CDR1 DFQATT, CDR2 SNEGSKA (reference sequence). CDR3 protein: CSARDLLAGAQILSEQFF. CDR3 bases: TGCAGTGCTAGAGATCTGCTAGCGGGAGCCCAAATTTTGAGTGAGCAGTTCTTC.

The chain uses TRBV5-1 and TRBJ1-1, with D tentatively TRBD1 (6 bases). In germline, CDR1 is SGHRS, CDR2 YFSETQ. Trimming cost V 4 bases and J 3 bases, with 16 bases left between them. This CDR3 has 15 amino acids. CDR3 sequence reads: CASSQDYRVYTEAFF. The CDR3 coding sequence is TGCGCCAGCAGCCAGGATTACAGGGTTTACACTGAAGCTTTCTTT. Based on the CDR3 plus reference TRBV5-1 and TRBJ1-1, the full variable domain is KAGVTQTPRYLIKTRGQQVTLSCSPISGHRSVSWYQQTPGQGLQFLFEYFSETQRNKGNFPGRFSGRQFSNSRSEMNVSTLELGDSALYLCASSQDYRVYTEAFFGQGTRLTVV.

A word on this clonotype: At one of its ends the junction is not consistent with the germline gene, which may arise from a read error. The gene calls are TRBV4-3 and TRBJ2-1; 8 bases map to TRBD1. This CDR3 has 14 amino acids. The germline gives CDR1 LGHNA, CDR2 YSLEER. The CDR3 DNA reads TGCGCCGGCAGCGTCGGACGTGCAGGGGGCGAGCAGTTCTTC. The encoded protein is CAGSVGRAGGEQFF.

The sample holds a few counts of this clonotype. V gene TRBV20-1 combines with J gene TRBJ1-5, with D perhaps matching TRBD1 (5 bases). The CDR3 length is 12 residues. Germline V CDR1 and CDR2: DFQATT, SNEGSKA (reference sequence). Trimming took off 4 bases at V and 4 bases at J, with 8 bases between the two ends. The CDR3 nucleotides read TGCAGTGCTACGGGGGGGAATCAGCCCCAGCATTTT. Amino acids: CSATGGNQPQHF.

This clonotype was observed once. In nucleotides, the CDR3 is TGCAGCGTCGGAACCAACTCCCCATTGAGGAATGAGCAGTTCTTC. Its translation: CSVGTNSPLRNEQFF. The chain joins TRBV29-1 to TRBJ2-1, with D unresolved. V was trimmed by 6 bases and J by 7 bases, leaving 22 bases between them. The CDR3 runs 15 residues. Germline CDR1 SQVTM, CDR2 ANQGSEA.

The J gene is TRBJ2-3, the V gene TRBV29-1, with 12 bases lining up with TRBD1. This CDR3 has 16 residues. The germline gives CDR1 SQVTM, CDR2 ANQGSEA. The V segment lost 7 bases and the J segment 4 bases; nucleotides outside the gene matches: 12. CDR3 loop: CSATRGQGAGADTQYF. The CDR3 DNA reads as TGCAGCGCCACGAGGGGACAGGGGGCTGGAGCAGATACGCAGTATTTT.

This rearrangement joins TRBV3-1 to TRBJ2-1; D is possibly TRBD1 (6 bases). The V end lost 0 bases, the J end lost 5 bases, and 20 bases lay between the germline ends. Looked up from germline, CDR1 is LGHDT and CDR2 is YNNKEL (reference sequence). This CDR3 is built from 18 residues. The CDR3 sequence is CASSQDLRTGLDNNEQFF. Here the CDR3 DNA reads TGTGCCAGCAGCCAAGATCTGAGAACAGGGTTGGACAACAATGAGCAGTTCTTC.

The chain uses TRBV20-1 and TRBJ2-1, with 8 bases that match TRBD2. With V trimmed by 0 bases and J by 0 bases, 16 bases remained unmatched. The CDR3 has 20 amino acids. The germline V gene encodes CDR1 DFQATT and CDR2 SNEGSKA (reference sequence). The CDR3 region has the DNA TGCAGTGCTAGAGATGGGGGGGCCGTGGTTACTAGCGGCTCCTACAATGAGCAGTTCTTC. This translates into CSARDGGAVVTSGSYNEQFF.

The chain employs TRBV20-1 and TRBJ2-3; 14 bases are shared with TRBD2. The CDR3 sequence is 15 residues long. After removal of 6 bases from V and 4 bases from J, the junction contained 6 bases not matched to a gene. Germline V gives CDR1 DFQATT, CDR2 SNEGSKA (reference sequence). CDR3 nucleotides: TGCAGTGCGTTAGGACTAGCGGGAGGCTCAGATACGCAGTATTTT. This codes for CSALGLAGGSDTQYF.

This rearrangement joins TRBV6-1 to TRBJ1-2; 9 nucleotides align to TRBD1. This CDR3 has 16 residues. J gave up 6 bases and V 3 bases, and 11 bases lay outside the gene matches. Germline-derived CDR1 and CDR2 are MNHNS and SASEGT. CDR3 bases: TGTGCCAGCAGTGACTCTGCCGGGACAGGGCCGGATGGCTACACCTTC. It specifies CASSDSAGTGPDGYTF.

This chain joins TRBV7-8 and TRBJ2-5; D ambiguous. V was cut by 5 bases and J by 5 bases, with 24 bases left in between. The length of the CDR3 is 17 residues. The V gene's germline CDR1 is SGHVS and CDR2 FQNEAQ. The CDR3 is CASSPTTGASDLETQYF. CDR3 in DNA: TGTGCCAGCAGCCCAACGACTGGTGCGTCCGACCTGGAGACCCAGTACTTC. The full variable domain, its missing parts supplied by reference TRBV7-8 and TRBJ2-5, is GAGVSQSPRYKVAKRGQDVALRCDPISGHVSLFWYQQALGQGPEFLTYFQNEAQLDKSGLPSDRFFAERPEGSVSTLKIQRTQQEDSAVYLCASSPTTGASDLETQYFGPGTRLLVL.

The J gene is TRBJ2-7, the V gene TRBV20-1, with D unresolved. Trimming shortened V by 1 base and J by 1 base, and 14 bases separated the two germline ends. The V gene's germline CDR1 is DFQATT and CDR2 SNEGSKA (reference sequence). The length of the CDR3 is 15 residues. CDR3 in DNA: TGCAGTGCTAGAGGAGCCGGATATCCTTCCTACGAGCAGTACTTC. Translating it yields CSARGAGYPSYEQYF.

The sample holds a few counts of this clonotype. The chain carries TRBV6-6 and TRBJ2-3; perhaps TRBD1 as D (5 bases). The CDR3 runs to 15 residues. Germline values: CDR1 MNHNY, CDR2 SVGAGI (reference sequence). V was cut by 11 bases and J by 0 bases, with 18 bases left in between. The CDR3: CAVQARTPSTDTQYF. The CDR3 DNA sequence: TGTGCCGTACAGGCTCGGACCCCTAGCACAGATACGCAGTATTTT.

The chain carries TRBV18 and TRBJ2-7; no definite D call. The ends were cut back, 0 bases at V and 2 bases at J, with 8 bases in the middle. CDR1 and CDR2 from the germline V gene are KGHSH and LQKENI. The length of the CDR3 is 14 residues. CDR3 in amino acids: CASSPPDGTYEQYF. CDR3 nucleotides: TGTGCCAGCTCACCACCTGACGGCACCTACGAGCAGTACTTC.

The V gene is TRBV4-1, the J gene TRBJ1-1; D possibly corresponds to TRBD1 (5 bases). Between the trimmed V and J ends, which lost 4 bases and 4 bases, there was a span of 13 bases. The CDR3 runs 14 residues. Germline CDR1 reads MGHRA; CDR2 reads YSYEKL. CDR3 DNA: TGCGCCAGCAGCCTAGGGGCGTTCCGCACTGAAGCTTTCTTT. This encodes CASSLGAFRTEAFF.

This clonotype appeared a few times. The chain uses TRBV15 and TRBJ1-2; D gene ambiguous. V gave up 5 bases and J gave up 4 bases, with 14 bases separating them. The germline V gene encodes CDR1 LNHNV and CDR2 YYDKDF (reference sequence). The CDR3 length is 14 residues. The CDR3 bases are TGTGCCACCAGCGGCCGGGCCCGACCCTATGGCTACACCTTC. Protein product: CATSGRARPYGYTF.

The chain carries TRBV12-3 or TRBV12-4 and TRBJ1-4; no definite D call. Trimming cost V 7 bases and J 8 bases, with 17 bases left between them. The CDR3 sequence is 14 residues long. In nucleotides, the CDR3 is TGTGCCAGCACCTTGGGTGGAGGAAGCGAAAAACTGTTTTTT. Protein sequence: CASTLGGGSEKLFF.

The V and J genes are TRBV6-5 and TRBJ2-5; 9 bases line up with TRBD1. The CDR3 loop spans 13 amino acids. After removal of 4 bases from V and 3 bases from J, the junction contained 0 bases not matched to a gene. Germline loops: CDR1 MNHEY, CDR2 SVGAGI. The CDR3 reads CASSWDREETQYF. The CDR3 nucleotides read TGTGCCAGCAGTTGGGACAGGGAAGAGACCCAGTACTTC.

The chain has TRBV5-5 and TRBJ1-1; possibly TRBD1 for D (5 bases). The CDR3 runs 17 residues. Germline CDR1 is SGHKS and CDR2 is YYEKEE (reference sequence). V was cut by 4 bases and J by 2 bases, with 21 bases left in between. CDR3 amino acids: CASSLEGSGRLNTEAFF. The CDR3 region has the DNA TGTGCCAGCAGCCTGGAAGGGTCAGGGCGTCTAAACACTGAAGCTTTCTTT.

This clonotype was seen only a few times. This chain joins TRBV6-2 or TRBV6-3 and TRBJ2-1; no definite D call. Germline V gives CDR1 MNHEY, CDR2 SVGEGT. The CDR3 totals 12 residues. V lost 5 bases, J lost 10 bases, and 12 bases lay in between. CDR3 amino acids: CASSPSHVEQFF. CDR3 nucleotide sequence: TGTGCCAGCAGTCCTTCCCACGTAGAGCAGTTCTTC.

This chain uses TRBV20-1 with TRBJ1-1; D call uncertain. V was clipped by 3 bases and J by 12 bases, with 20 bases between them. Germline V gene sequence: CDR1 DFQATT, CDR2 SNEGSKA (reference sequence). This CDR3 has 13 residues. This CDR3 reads CSARDRIPTETFF. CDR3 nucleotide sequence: TGCAGTGCTAGGGACCGTATACCCACGGAGACTTTCTTT.

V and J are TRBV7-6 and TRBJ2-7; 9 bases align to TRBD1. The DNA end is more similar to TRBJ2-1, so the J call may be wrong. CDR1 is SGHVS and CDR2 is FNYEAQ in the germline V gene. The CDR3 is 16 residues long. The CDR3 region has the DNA TGTGCCAGCAGCTTAGGCTACAGGGGGCCGGACAATGAGCAGTTCTTC. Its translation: CASSLGYRGPDNEQFF.

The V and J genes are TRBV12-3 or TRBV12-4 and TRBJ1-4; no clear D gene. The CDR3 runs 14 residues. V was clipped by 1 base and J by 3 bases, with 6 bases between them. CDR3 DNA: TGTGCCAGCAGTTTAGGGGCCCCTAATGAAAAACTGTTTTTT. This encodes CASSLGAPNEKLFF.

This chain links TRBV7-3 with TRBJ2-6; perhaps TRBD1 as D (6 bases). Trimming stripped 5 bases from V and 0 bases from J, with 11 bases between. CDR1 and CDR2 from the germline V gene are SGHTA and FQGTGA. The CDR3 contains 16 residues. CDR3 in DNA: TGTGCCAGCAGCGCCGGACAGTTCTCTGGGGCCAACGTCCTGACTTTC. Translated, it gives CASSAGQFSGANVLTF.